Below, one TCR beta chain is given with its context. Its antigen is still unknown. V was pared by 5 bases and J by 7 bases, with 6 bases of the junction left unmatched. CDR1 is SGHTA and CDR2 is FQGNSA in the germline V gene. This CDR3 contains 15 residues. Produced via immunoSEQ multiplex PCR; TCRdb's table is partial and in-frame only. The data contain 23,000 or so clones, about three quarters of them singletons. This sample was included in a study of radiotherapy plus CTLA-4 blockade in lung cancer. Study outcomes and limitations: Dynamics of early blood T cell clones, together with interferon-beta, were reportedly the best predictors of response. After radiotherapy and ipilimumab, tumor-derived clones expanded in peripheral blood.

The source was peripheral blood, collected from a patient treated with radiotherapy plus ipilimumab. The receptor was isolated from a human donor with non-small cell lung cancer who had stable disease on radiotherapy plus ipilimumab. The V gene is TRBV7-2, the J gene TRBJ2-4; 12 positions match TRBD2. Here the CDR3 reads CASSPGLAGSNIQYF. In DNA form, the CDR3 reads TGTGCCAGCAGCCCCGGACTAGCGGGAAGCAACATTCAGTACTTC.